A single sample gave rise to the 8 T cell receptor beta chains below, sequenced in a study of cytotoxic CD8 clonotypes in ibrutinib-treated CLL. Only in-frame clones appear in the TCRdb table, and some are missing; sequencing was by immunoSEQ multiplex PCR. Among 85,000 or so clones, roughly 77% were seen once, and the ten largest hold about 4.8%. This material consisted of PBMCs, taken after 12 months of ibrutinib treatment. Receptor source: a human donor with chronic lymphocytic leukemia.

The chain employs TRBV7-6 and TRBJ1-6, with D maybe TRBD1 (6 bases). The CDR3 runs to 15 residues. In germline, CDR1 is SGHVS, CDR2 FNYEAQ. Trimming left V 5 bases short and J 6 bases short, with 14 bases between. The CDR3 loop reads CASSALGQPNSPLHF. In nucleotides, the CDR3 is TGTGCCAGCAGCGCGCTCGGACAGCCTAATTCACCCCTCCACTTT.

The V and J genes are TRBV14 and TRBJ2-2; no definite D call. The ends were cut back, 1 base at V and 5 bases at J, with 14 bases in the middle. Germline CDR1 is SGHDN and CDR2 is FVKESK. The CDR3 is 16 residues long. CDR3: CASSQVWVRSTGELFF. CDR3 in DNA: TGTGCCAGCAGCCAAGTCTGGGTTAGAAGTACCGGGGAGCTGTTTTTT.

In its sample, this clone was seen once. This chain joins TRBV28 and TRBJ2-4; D not resolved. The CDR3 covers 11 residues. V lost 6 bases to trimming and J lost 5 bases, with 5 bases between them. Germline loops: CDR1 MDHEN, CDR2 SYDVKM. The CDR3 DNA reads as TGTGCCAGCAGCAACCAAAACATTCAGTACTTC. Translating gives CASSNQNIQYF.

The V and J genes are TRBV27 and TRBJ2-3; TRBD2 matches 7 bases. Germline CDR1 reads MNHEY; CDR2 reads SMNVEV (reference sequence). J lost 3 bases, V lost 3 bases, and 3 bases had no gene match. The CDR3 runs 14 residues. The chain's CDR3 is CASSLGGRTDTQYF. The CDR3 coding sequence is TGTGCCAGCAGTTTGGGCGGGAGAACAGATACGCAGTATTTT.

This clone was counted a few times. The genes are TRBV9 and TRBJ1-4; perhaps TRBD1 as D (6 bases). Germline values: CDR1 SGDLS, CDR2 YYNGEE. The CDR3 length is 13 residues. The germline V and J ends were trimmed by 7 bases and 8 bases, with 15 bases remaining between them. The CDR3, as DNA: TGTGCCAGCTCCAGGGGAGGAGACGAAAAACTGTTTTTT. It yields the protein CASSRGGDEKLFF.

The chain joins TRBV6-5 to TRBJ1-1; TRBD1 aligns across 7 bases. V gave up 0 bases and J gave up 0 bases; unmatched junction bases: 1. CDR3 length equals 15 residues. In germline, CDR1 is MNHEY, CDR2 SVGAGI. The CDR3 coding sequence is TGTGCCAGCAGTTACTCTGGACAGGTGAACACTGAAGCTTTCTTT. Translated, it gives CASSYSGQVNTEAFF.

For the CDR3, the DNA is TGTGCCAGCAGTTACTCCGGGTATGGGATGAACACTGAAGCTTTCTTT. This sequence encodes CASSYSGYGMNTEAFF. The chain carries TRBV6-5 and TRBJ1-1; D remains unclear. The CDR3 is 16 amino acids. Germline CDR1 MNHEY, CDR2 SVGAGI. Between the trimmed V and J ends, which lost 0 bases and 0 bases, there was a span of 11 bases.

The chain carries TRBV2 and TRBJ2-7; D is uncertain. Trimming took off 6 bases at V and 3 bases at J, with 9 bases between the two ends. The germline V gene has CDR1 SNHLY and CDR2 FYNNEI. The CDR3 extends over 12 amino acids. The CDR3 nucleotides are TGTGCCAGCAGCCCCGGGTACTACGAGCAGTACTTC. Its protein is CASSPGYYEQYF.